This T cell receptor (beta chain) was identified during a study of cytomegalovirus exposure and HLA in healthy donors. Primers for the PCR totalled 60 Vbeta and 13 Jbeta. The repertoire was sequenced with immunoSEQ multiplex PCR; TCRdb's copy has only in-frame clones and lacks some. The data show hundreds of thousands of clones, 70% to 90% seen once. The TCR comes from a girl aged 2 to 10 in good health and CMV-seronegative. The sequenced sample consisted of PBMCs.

This chain's CDR3 is CASNPQGAGNTEAFF. The CDR3 DNA follows: TGTGCCAGCAATCCTCAGGGGGCGGGGAACACTGAAGCTTTCTTT. V is TRBV6-1 and J is TRBJ1-1; TRBD1 matches at 8 bases. After removal of 7 bases from V and 1 base from J, the junction contained 8 bases not matched to a gene. This CDR3 spans 15 amino acids. Germline V gene data show CDR1 as MNHNS and CDR2 as SASEGT.